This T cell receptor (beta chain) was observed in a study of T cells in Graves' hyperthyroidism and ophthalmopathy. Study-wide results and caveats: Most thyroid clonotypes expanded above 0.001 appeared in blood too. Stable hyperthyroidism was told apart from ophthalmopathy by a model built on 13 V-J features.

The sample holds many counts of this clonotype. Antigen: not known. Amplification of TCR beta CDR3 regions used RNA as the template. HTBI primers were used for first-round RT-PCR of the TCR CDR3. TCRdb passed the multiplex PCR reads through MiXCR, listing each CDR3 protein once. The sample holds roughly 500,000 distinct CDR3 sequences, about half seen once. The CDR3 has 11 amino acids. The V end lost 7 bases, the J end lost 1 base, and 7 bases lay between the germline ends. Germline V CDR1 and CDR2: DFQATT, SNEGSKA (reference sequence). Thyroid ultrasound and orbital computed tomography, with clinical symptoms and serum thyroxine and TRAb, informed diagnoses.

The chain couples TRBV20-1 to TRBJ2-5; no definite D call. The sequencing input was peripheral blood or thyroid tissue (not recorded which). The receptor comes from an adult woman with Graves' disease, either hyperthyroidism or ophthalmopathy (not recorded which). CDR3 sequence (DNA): TGCAGTGGCGAGATCCAAGAGACCCAGTACTTC. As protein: CSGEIQETQYF.